The next 14 T cell receptor beta chains were all read from a single sample in a study of T-cell reconstitution after alpha-beta-depleted transplantation in children. Unique molecular identifiers featured in how the TCRbeta library was prepared. TCRdb independently ran MiXCR on the PCR reads; one entry per CDR3 protein. The repertoire has approximately 340,000 distinct CDR3 sequences, approximately 10% of them found once; the top ten carry about 2.3%. The starting material was PBMCs from the stem cell graft donor, obtained from the stem cell graft. These receptors were obtained from a human donor who donated a stem cell graft to a child with acute lymphoblastic leukemia.

The chain carries TRBV9 and TRBJ2-3; TRBD2 aligns across 7 bases. Trimming at V came to 0 bases and at J to 6 bases, leaving 7 bases not matched to a gene. CDR1 and CDR2 from the germline V gene are SGDLS and YYNGEE. The CDR3 is 15 amino acids. The CDR3 region is CASSVVGAGLDTQYF. In nucleotides, the CDR3 is TGTGCCAGCAGCGTAGTTGGAGCGGGGCTCGATACGCAGTATTTT.

V usage is TRBV2 and J usage is TRBJ2-1, with 8 bases matching TRBD1. V shed 1 base, J shed 0 bases, and the junction held 11 bases outside the gene matches. CDR3 size: 19 residues. Per the germline V gene, CDR1 is SNHLY and CDR2 is FYNNEI. CDR3 loop: CASSEGTGGTYRSYNEQFF. CDR3 DNA: TGTGCCAGCAGTGAAGGTACAGGGGGTACCTACCGCTCCTACAATGAGCAGTTCTTC. Based on the CDR3 plus reference TRBV2 and TRBJ2-1, the full variable domain is EPEVTQTPSHQVTQMGQEVILRCVPISNHLYFYWYRQILGQKVEFLVSFYNNEISEKSEIFDDQFSVERPDGSNFTLKIRSTKLEDSAMYFCASSEGTGGTYRSYNEQFFGPGTRLTVL.

The V and J genes are TRBV7-2 and TRBJ2-7, with 8 bases fitting TRBD2. V lost 5 bases and J lost 3; bases outside the gene matches: 12. Germline-derived CDR1 and CDR2 are SGHTA and FQGNSA. CDR3 length: 16 residues. The CDR3: CASSGAGGLPYYEQYF. In DNA form, the CDR3 reads TGTGCCAGCAGCGGCGCGGGAGGACTCCCCTACTACGAGCAGTACTTC.

The V gene is TRBV4-1, the J gene TRBJ2-7; perhaps TRBD2 as D (6 bases). Germline loops: CDR1 MGHRA, CDR2 YSYEKL. Trimming removed 4 bases at V and 4 bases at J, with 14 bases between. The CDR3 is 14 amino acids. CDR3 coding DNA: TGCGCCAGCAGCCCAGAAGCGGGCCGTTACGAGCAGTACTTC. Translated: CASSPEAGRYEQYF.

V and J are TRBV4-1 and TRBJ2-1; 8 bases map to TRBD2. V trimming: 0 bases; J trimming: 7 bases; junction bases outside the gene matches: 11. The V gene's germline CDR1 is MGHRA and CDR2 YSYEKL. The CDR3 covers 17 residues. The CDR3 protein is CASSQDLYGRDDNEQFF. In nucleotides, the CDR3 is TGCGCCAGCAGCCAAGATTTGTACGGGAGGGACGATAATGAGCAGTTCTTC.

The V gene is TRBV6-2 or TRBV6-3, the J gene TRBJ2-2; maybe TRBD1 (5 bases). The germline V gene encodes CDR1 MNHEY and CDR2 SVGEGT. With 8 bases removed from V and 1 base from J, the gap between germline ends came to 11 bases. The CDR3 runs 14 residues. The CDR3: CASSKGENTGELFF. CDR3 nucleotide sequence: TGTGCCAGCTCCAAAGGGGAGAACACCGGGGAGCTGTTTTTT.

This clonotype was counted between two and nine times. The V gene is TRBV4-2, the J gene TRBJ2-3; 9 nucleotides match TRBD2. Germline loops: CDR1 LGHNA, CDR2 YNFKEQ. The CDR3 consists of 15 residues. J was trimmed by 5 bases and V by 3 bases; bases with no gene match: 6. This CDR3 reads CASSQAGGPVDTQYF. Written as DNA, the CDR3 is TGTGCCAGCAGCCAGGCGGGAGGGCCGGTAGATACGCAGTATTTT.

This chain joins TRBV7-6 and TRBJ2-3, with TRBD2 matching over 8 bases. The CDR3 covers 13 residues. CDR1 is SGHVS, CDR2 FNYEAQ, per germline. V was pared by 8 bases and J by 6 bases, with 7 bases of the junction left unmatched. DNA of the CDR3: TGTGCCAGCGGCCGGCGGGAGGACGATACGCAGTATTTT. As protein: CASGRREDDTQYF.

The chain uses TRBV3-1 and TRBJ2-2, with 7 bases lining up with TRBD1. J lost 2 bases, V lost 4 bases, and 7 bases had no gene match. This CDR3 has 16 amino acids. CDR1 is LGHDT, CDR2 YNNKEL, per germline (reference sequence). The CDR3 is CASSRTGQVNTGELFF. The CDR3 DNA sequence: TGTGCCAGCAGCCGTACCGGACAGGTCAACACCGGGGAGCTGTTTTTT.

This clonotype was found a few times. The V and J genes are TRBV27 and TRBJ2-2; 7 bases map to TRBD2. Germline loops: CDR1 MNHEY, CDR2 SMNVEV (reference sequence). After removal of 5 bases from V and 2 bases from J, the junction contained 11 bases not matched to a gene. The CDR3 spans 17 residues. The DNA for the CDR3 is TGTGCCAGCAGTGCCTATGGGGGGGGAATAAACACCGGGGAGCTGTTTTTT. Its protein is CASSAYGGGINTGELFF.

This clonotype was seen only a few times. The V call is TRBV24-1, the J call TRBJ1-1; 7 nucleotides agree with TRBD1. Germline lookup yields CDR1 KGHDR and CDR2 SFDVKD. J was trimmed by 1 base and V by 2 bases; bases with no gene match: 6. CDR3 length equals 16 residues. The CDR3 sequence: CATSDSLRGANTEAFF. CDR3 DNA: TGTGCCACCAGTGATTCCCTCAGGGGGGCGAACACTGAAGCTTTCTTT.

The V call is TRBV30, the J call TRBJ1-2; D is ambiguous. Trimming removed 3 bases from V and 4 bases from J, with 15 bases in between. CDR1 and CDR2 (germline): GTSNPN, SVGIG (reference sequence). The CDR3 covers 14 residues. The DNA of the CDR3 is TGTGCCTGGAGCCCCGGGCGGGCCTTCTATGGCTACACCTTC. Translated: CAWSPGRAFYGYTF.

The chain joins TRBV4-1 to TRBJ1-2; 10 bases fit TRBD1. The J segment lost 0 bases and the V segment lost 5 bases, leaving 3 bases of the junction unmatched. Germline CDR1 and CDR2: MGHRA and YSYEKL. CDR3 length: 15 amino acids. In DNA form, the CDR3 reads TGCGCCAGCAGCGAGGGACAGGGGTCTAACTATGGCTACACCTTC. Translated, it gives CASSEGQGSNYGYTF.

This clonotype was seen repeatedly, ten times or more. An end of the junction differs from the germline gene, which may be a read error. This chain joins TRBV5-1 and TRBJ2-1; 9 bases are shared with TRBD2. The CDR3 contains 15 residues. Looked up from germline, CDR1 is SGHRS and CDR2 is YFSETQ. CDR3 protein: CASSLEAGGYNEQFF. DNA of the CDR3: TGTGCCAGCAGCTTAGAAGCGGGAGGCTACAATGAGCAGTTCTTC.